This TCR beta chain appears in the sequencing data of a study of shared clonotypes between healthy human individuals. Study conclusions and caveats: In contrast to clonotypes shared by all four donors, non-shared clonotypes had lower generation probabilities. Clonotype sharing across four donors was observed for around 5% of naive CD4 clonotypes.

In the study's own analysis: Filtering differed because ImmunoSEQ produced junction-only sequences that carried no quality scores. TCRdb's table, derived via immunoSEQ multiplex PCR, lists solely in-frame clones and lacks some. V and J calls and clone size are copied from that table; D and trimming were computed from the DNA. Of 2.3 million or so clones listed, just over 90% are singletons. Remarks on this clone: Its antigen is currently unknown.

CDR1 SGHTA and CDR2 FQGTGA come from the germline V gene. Trimming removed 3 bases at V and 5 bases at J, with 8 bases between. The CDR3 is 13 amino acids. V and J are TRBV7-3 and TRBJ2-1; D not certain. This clonotype was sampled from a man aged 18 to 35 in good health. Some clones in this sample may be carry-over from other donors' samples. Sequenced sample: naive CD4+ T cells from PBMCs. Subset in this sample: CD45RA+ positively selected. CDR3 nucleotides: TGTGCCAGCAGCTTTTCCCAAAACAATGAGCAGTTCTTC. Amino acids: CASSFSQNNEQFF.